This TCR beta chain originates from a study of blood T cell repertoires in COVID-19. Study-wide context: Italy, Spain and the United States were the sources of the convalescent and acute COVID-19 samples. T cells, B-cell-depleted T cells, or PBMCs supplied cDNA or gDNA.

Per the original methods: Quantification of nucleated cells was approximated via reference gene primer amplification. Clones were read by immunoSEQ multiplex PCR, and TCRdb kept only the in-frame ones, dropping some. The V and J calls and clone size come from that table; D and trimming were worked out from the DNA. The sample includes 150,000 to 200,000 clones, 87% of them seen just once. Only a few counts were recorded for this clone. This clonotype was sampled from a woman aged 18 to 35 who had recovered from COVID-19. Sequencing used peripheral blood.

The DNA for the CDR3 is TGTGCCAGCAGCTTAGTCCGCGGGGAGCTGTTTTTT. This encodes CASSLVRGELFF. The chain links TRBV7-8 to TRBJ2-2; D unresolved. V shed 1 base and J shed 7 bases, with 4 bases lying between them. CDR3 size: 12 residues. Germline V lookup: CDR1 SGHVS, CDR2 FQNEAQ.